This TCR beta chain appears in the sequencing data of a study of blood T cell repertoires in COVID-19. Study-level background: The study drew acute and convalescent COVID-19 samples from the United States, Italy and Spain. Sample material is recorded as cDNA or gDNA derived from T cells, B-cell-depleted T cells, or PBMCs.

V dropped 3 bases and J dropped 4 bases, with 10 bases sitting between them. The CDR3 contains 13 residues. CDR1 is MDHEN, CDR2 SYDVKM, per germline. In the original workflow: Using reference gene primer amplification, nucleated cell counts were estimated. The repertoire was sequenced with immunoSEQ multiplex PCR; TCRdb's copy has only in-frame clones and lacks some. The DNA gave D and trimming, while V, J and clone size come from that table. The profile covers roughly 72,000 clones, with roughly 82% appearing a single time and roughly 13% taken by the ten largest. This chain connects TRBV28 to TRBJ2-7; weak D call: TRBD2 (6 bases). This clonotype originated in a woman of 80 years or more with acute or convalescent COVID-19. Sequenced: peripheral blood. The CDR3: CASSLRGRYEQYF. The CDR3 nucleotides are TGTGCCAGCAGTTTGCGGGGTAGGTACGAGCAGTACTTC.